The clone carrying this TCR beta chain was observed a few times. Data came from immunoSEQ multiplex PCR; TCRdb stores just in-frame clones and leaves some out. The table records about 150,000 clones, 78% of them present only once. This entry belongs to a study of PD-1 blockade in classical Hodgkin lymphoma. Trimming shortened V by 2 bases and J by 2 bases, and 12 bases separated the two germline ends. The germline CDR1 and CDR2 sequences are MNHNS and SASEGT. The CDR3 has 15 residues. Every patient relapsed after autologous stem cell transplantation, and brentuximab vedotin exposure varied. Sample: peripheral blood mononuclear cells (PBMCs), taken before the second cycle of nivolumab. The chain links TRBV6-1 to TRBJ1-1, with TRBD1 as a possible D gene (5 bases). The receptor comes from a human donor with classical Hodgkin lymphoma. The CDR3 DNA is TGTGCCAGCAGTGAACTTGGGGGGATTAACACTGAAGCTTTCTTT. It yields the protein CASSELGGINTEAFF.